This TCR beta chain was sequenced for a study of blood T cell repertoires in COVID-19. As for the study in general: Spain, Italy and the United States supplied samples that represented acute and convalescent COVID-19. The cDNA or gDNA used as material had been derived from T cells, B-cell-depleted T cells, or PBMCs.

As handled by the study authors: Amplification with reference gene primers provided the estimates of nucleated cell counts. Sequencing used immunoSEQ multiplex PCR; TCRdb keeps in-frame clones, though not all of them. That table gives V, J and clone size, and the DNA gave D and trimming. Of about 240,000 clones in the sample, 88% were seen once. V lost 4 bases to trimming and J lost 6 bases, with 6 bases between them. The CDR3 length is 11 residues. The germline CDR1 and CDR2 sequences are SGHTS and YDEGEE. The sequenced sample consisted of peripheral blood. This TCR was recovered from a woman in her forties who had recovered from COVID-19. The chain joins TRBV5-8 to TRBJ2-3; no reliable D call. DNA for the CDR3: TGTGCCAGCAGCCCACTTGATACGCAGTATTTT. It specifies CASSPLDTQYF.